The present entry profiles one TCR beta chain with its context. The protocol was immunoSEQ multiplex PCR, while the TCRdb copy is restricted to in-frame clones and leaves out a portion. The sample carries about 53,000 clones, approximately 91% recorded once. This entry is derived from a study of T cell changes during pregnancy in multiple sclerosis. CDR1 is SGHDT and CDR2 is YYEEEE in the germline V gene. CDR3 length equals 16 residues. The ends lost 3 bases at V and 9 bases at J; junction bases unmatched: 10. The starting material was CD4+ T cells from peripheral blood mononuclear cells, obtained in the third trimester of pregnancy. This receptor was identified in a female donor with multiple sclerosis, enrolled in a pregnancy study. J is TRBJ1-6 and V is TRBV5-6, with 9 nucleotides matching TRBD1. The CDR3 reads CASSSRDREVVSPLHF. The CDR3 DNA reads TGTGCCAGCAGCTCCCGGGACAGGGAAGTGGTTTCACCCCTCCACTTT.